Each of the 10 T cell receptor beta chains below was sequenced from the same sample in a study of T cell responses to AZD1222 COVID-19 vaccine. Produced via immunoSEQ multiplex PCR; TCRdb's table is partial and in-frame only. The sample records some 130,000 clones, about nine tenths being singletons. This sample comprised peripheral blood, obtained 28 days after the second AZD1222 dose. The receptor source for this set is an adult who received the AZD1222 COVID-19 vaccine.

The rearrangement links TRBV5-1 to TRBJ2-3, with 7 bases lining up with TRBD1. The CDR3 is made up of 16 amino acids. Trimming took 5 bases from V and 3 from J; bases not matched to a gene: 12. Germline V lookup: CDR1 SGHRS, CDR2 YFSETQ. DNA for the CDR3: TGCGCCAGCAGTACCTTCCAGGGGGTGCGGACAGATACGCAGTATTTT. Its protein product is CASSTFQGVRTDTQYF.

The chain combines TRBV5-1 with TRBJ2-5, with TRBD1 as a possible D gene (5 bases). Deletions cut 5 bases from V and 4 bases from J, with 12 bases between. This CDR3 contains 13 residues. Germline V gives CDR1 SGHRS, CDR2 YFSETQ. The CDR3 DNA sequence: TGCGCCAGCAGGGGCAGGGTAACAGAGACCCAGTACTTC. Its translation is CASRGRVTETQYF. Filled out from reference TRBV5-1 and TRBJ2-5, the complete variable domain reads KAGVTQTPRYLIKTRGQQVTLSCSPISGHRSVSWYQQTPGQGLQFLFEYFSETQRNKGNFPGRFSGRQFSNSRSEMNVSTLELGDSALYLCASRGRVTETQYFGPGTRLLVL.

CDR3 protein: CASSMRVAYNEQFF. CDR3 in DNA: TGTGCCAGTAGTATGCGGGTGGCCTACAATGAGCAGTTCTTC. This chain joins TRBV19 and TRBJ2-1; possible D gene TRBD2, 5 bases. Germline lookup yields CDR1 LNHDA and CDR2 SQIVND (reference sequence). The CDR3 spans 14 residues. V shed 3 bases and J shed 2 bases, with 8 bases lying between them.

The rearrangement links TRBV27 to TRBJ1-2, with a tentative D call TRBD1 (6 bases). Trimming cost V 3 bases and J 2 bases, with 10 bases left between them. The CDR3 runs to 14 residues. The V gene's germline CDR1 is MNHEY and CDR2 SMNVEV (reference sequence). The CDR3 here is CASSFGGPNYGYTF. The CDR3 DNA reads TGTGCCAGCAGTTTTGGGGGGCCAAACTATGGCTACACCTTC.

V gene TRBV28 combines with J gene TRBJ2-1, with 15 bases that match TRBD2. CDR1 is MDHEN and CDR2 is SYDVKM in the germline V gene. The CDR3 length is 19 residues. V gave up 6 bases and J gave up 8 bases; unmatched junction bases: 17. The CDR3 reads CASRSGQLRTSGRADEQFF. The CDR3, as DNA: TGTGCCAGCAGAAGCGGGCAACTAAGGACTAGCGGGAGGGCGGATGAGCAGTTCTTC.

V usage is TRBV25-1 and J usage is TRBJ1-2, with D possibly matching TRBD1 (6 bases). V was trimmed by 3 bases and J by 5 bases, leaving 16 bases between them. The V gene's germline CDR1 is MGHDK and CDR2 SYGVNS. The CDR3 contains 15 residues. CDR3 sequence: CASSDWDKPVYGYTF. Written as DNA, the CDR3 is TGTGCCAGCAGTGACTGGGACAAGCCCGTTTATGGCTACACCTTC.

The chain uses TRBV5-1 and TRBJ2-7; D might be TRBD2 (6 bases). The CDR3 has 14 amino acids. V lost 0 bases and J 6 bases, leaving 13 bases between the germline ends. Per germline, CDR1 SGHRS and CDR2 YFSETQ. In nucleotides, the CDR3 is TGCGCCAGCAGCTTGGATAACTTGGGGGGCGAGCAGTACTTC. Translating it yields CASSLDNLGGEQYF.

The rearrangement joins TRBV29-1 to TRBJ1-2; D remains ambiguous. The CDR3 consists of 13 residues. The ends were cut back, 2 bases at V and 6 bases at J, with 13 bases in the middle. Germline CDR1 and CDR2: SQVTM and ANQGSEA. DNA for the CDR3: TGCAGCGTTGAAAGGCACCAGAGGGATGGCTACACCTTC. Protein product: CSVERHQRDGYTF.

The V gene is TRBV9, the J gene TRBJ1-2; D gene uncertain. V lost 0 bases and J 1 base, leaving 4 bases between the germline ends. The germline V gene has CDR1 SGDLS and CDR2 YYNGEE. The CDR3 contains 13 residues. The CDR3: CASSVDDNYGYTF. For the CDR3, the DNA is TGTGCCAGCAGCGTAGATGATAACTATGGCTACACCTTC.

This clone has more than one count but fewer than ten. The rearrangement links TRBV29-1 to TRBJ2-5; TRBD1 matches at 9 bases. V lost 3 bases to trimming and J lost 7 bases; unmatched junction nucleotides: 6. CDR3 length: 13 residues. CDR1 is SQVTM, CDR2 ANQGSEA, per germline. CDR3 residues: CSVDTGGDGTQYF. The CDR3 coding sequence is TGCAGCGTTGATACAGGGGGCGACGGGACCCAGTACTTC.